This T cell receptor (beta chain) was sequenced during a study of regulatory T cells in long-lasting Graves disease. Study results and limitations: Under persistent disease, TRBV28, TRBJ1-2 and TRBJ2-5 were used preferentially. Reduced TCR diversity was observed in persistent Graves' patients versus newly diagnosed patients.

This sample's time point: newly diagnosed GD, antithyroid drugs for less than 3 months. After RNA was extracted from PBMCs, the TCR library was made from it. The CDR3 runs 16 residues. Germline CDR1 reads SGHTA; CDR2 reads FQGTGA. Trimming took off 4 bases at V and 0 bases at J, with 12 bases between the two ends. In regard to this clonotype: Its antigen is currently unknown.

Combining iRepertoire HTBI primers with Arm-PCR of CDR3 regions, the authors built TCR beta libraries. In the original analysis: Spanning all samples, the identified segments comprised over 50 TRBV and over 13 TRBJ. Using its own MiXCR run on the multiplex PCR reads, TCRdb lists one record per CDR3 protein. V and J calls and clone size were set by TCRdb, not the authors. The data hold about 460,000 distinct CDR3 sequences, with around 15% observed a single time. Separately, the same data were catalogued under a study of T cells in Graves' hyperthyroidism and ophthalmopathy. That study reports: Classification by a 13 V-J model distinguished ophthalmopathy from stable hyperthyroidism.

This clonotype was obtained from a woman between 50 and 59 years old with Graves disease. The chain is built from TRBV7-3 and TRBJ2-2; perhaps D is TRBD1 or TRBD2 (6 bases each). The sample consisted of peripheral blood mononuclear cells (PBMCs), taken at new diagnosis, from a patient treated with antithyroid drugs. The CDR3 loop reads CASSSQGLSNTGELFF. The CDR3 DNA follows: TGTGCCAGCAGCTCACAGGGACTTTCGAACACCGGGGAGCTGTTTTTT.